This TCR beta chain is from a study of shared clonotypes between healthy human individuals. Notes on the study in general: The study found lower generation probabilities in non-shared clonotypes than in those shared by all four donors. Sampling involved blood alone; tissue repertoires likely differ.

Note on this clone: Its target is not known.

Produced via immunoSEQ multiplex PCR; TCRdb's table is partial and in-frame only. This table holds fewer than 3 million clones, roughly 92% found once. Germline CDR1 and CDR2: SGHRS and YFSETQ. This CDR3 has 16 residues. Trimming cost V 4 bases and J 5 bases, with 22 bases left between them. Sequenced material: naive CD4+ T cells from PBMCs. Subset specified: CD45RA+ positively selected. The chain employs TRBV5-1 and TRBJ2-7; D is perhaps TRBD1 (6 bases). The TCR comes from a young man in good health. Some clones in this sample may be carry-over from other donors' samples. This chain's CDR3 is CASSHTGYPQDHEQYF. The CDR3 nucleotides are TGCGCCAGCAGCCATACAGGGTACCCCCAGGACCACGAGCAGTACTTC. The full variable domain, with the rest looked up from reference TRBV5-1 and TRBJ2-7, is KAGVTQTPRYLIKTRGQQVTLSCSPISGHRSVSWYQQTPGQGLQFLFEYFSETQRNKGNFPGRFSGRQFSNSRSEMNVSTLELGDSALYLCASSHTGYPQDHEQYFGPGTRLTVT.